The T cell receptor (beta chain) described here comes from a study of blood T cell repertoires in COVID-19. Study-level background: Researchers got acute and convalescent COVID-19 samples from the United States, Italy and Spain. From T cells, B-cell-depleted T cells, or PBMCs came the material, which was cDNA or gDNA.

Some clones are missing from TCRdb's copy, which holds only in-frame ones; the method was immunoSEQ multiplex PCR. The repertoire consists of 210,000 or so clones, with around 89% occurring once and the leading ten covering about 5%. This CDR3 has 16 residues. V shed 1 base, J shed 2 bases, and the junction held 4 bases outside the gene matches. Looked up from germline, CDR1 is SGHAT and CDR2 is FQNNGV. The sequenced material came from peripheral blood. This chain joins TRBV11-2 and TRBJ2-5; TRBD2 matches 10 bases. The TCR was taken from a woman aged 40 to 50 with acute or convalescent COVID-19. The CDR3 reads CASSLGLAGAQETQYF. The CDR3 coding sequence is TGTGCCAGCAGCTTAGGGCTAGCGGGGGCGCAAGAGACCCAGTACTTC.